Presented here are 24 T cell receptor beta chains from one specimen sequenced in a study of blood T cell repertoires in COVID-19. Repertoires were generated with immunoSEQ multiplex PCR, while TCRdb's copy carries only in-frame clones and drops some. The repertoire holds under 350,000 clones, with approximately 90% as singletons. Sequencing was performed on PBMCs or T cells enriched from blood (not recorded which). These receptors all come from a man aged 30-40 years who had recovered from COVID-19.

The CDR3 is CATSLSGGSYNEQFF. The CDR3 DNA reads TGTGCCACCAGTTTGTCAGGGGGTTCCTACAATGAGCAGTTCTTC. This chain joins TRBV19 and TRBJ2-1; 7 nucleotides match TRBD1. V lost 10 bases to trimming and J lost 1 base; unmatched junction nucleotides: 10. Germline V gives CDR1 LNHDA, CDR2 SQIVND (reference sequence). The length of the CDR3 is 15 residues. Together with reference TRBV19 and TRBJ2-1, the CDR3 gives the full variable domain: DGGITQSPKYLFRKEGQNVTLSCEQNLNHDAMYWYRQDPGQGLRLIYYSQIVNDFQKGDIAEGYSVSREKKESFPLTVTSAQKNPTAFYLCATSLSGGSYNEQFFGPGTRLTVL.

This clone was observed a handful of times. This sequence joins TRBV5-1 and TRBJ1-1; D is ambiguous. The V end lost 4 bases, the J end lost 3 bases, and 16 bases lay between the germline ends. The CDR3 spans 15 residues. Germline V gene lookup returns CDR1 SGHRS and CDR2 YFSETQ. In nucleotides, the CDR3 is TGCGCCAGCAGCCGAGGCGCCCTCGCGGACACTGAAGCTTTCTTT. This codes for CASSRGALADTEAFF.

The chain combines TRBV4-2 with TRBJ2-3; 7 bases agree with TRBD2. CDR1 and CDR2 (germline): LGHNA, YNFKEQ. The CDR3 has 16 amino acids. After removal of 1 base from V and 0 bases from J, the junction contained 4 bases not matched to a gene. The CDR3 spells CASSQVGGSSTDTQYF. Here the CDR3 DNA reads TGTGCCAGCAGCCAAGTCGGCGGGAGTAGCACAGATACGCAGTATTTT.

This chain links TRBV10-2 with TRBJ1-2, with D maybe TRBD1 (6 bases). With 5 bases removed from V and 6 bases from J, the gap between germline ends came to 13 bases. Germline-derived CDR1 and CDR2 are WSHSY and SAAADI. This CDR3 has 13 residues. CDR3 sequence: CASSLGGYNGYTF. The CDR3 DNA reads TGCGCCAGCAGTTTAGGGGGTTATAATGGCTACACCTTC.

This chain links TRBV19 with TRBJ2-1; 11 bases map to TRBD2. The CDR3 length is 14 residues. The germline V gene has CDR1 LNHDA and CDR2 SQIVND (reference sequence). The V gene end was trimmed by 6 bases and the J gene end by 4 bases; junction bases not matched to a gene: 2. CDR3 sequence reads: CASRLAGGYNEQFF. CDR3 in DNA: TGTGCCAGTAGGCTAGCGGGGGGATACAATGAGCAGTTCTTC.

The V call is TRBV5-5, the J call TRBJ1-2; D unclear. With 0 bases removed from V and 1 base from J, the gap between germline ends came to 7 bases. This CDR3 spans 14 amino acids. The germline V gene has CDR1 SGHKS and CDR2 YYEKEE (reference sequence). The CDR3 bases are TGTGCCAGCAGCTTGGACAGTTTTAACTATGGCTACACCTTC. It specifies CASSLDSFNYGYTF.

V is TRBV11-2 and J is TRBJ2-7, with D possibly TRBD1 on 6 matching bases. Per the germline V gene, CDR1 is SGHAT and CDR2 is FQNNGV. The CDR3 runs to 15 residues. Trimming stripped 3 bases from V and 2 bases from J, with 14 bases between. CDR3 residues: CASSLARDNTYEQYF. CDR3 bases: TGTGCCAGCAGCTTGGCCCGGGACAACACCTACGAGCAGTACTTC. Together with reference TRBV11-2 and TRBJ2-7, the CDR3 gives the full variable domain: EAGVAQSPRYKIIEKRQSVAFWCNPISGHATLYWYQQILGQGPKLLIQFQNNGVVDDSQLPKDRFSAERLKGVDSTLKIQPAKLEDSAVYLCASSLARDNTYEQYFGPGTRLTVT.

This clone was observed a few times. The chain uses TRBV7-9 and TRBJ2-2; D might be TRBD2 (6 bases). Deletions cut 9 bases from V and 3 bases from J, with 17 bases between. This CDR3 contains 15 residues. Germline-derived CDR1 and CDR2 are SEHNR and FQNEAQ (reference sequence). The CDR3 reads CARENRDSYTGELFF. The CDR3 bases are TGTGCCAGAGAAAACCGGGACTCGTACACCGGGGAGCTGTTTTTT.

V and J are TRBV7-9 and TRBJ1-5, with TRBD1 matching over 11 bases. The CDR3 totals 17 residues. Germline CDR1 reads SEHNR; CDR2 reads FQNEAQ (reference sequence). The ends lost 3 bases at V and 5 bases at J; junction bases unmatched: 9. CDR3 loop: CASSFSMDRGRDQPQHF. The CDR3 DNA reads TGTGCCAGCAGCTTTAGCATGGACAGGGGGCGAGATCAGCCCCAGCATTTT.

The DNA of the CDR3 is TGTGCCAGCAGCCAAGTCATCGGGGGACAAGAGACCCAGTACTTC. This sequence encodes CASSQVIGGQETQYF. The gene calls are TRBV3-1 (or the pseudogene TRBV3-2) and TRBJ2-5, with D possibly being TRBD2 (6 bases). The V gene lost 1 base and the J gene lost 2 bases, with 11 bases spanning the gap. The length of the CDR3 is 15 residues. Germline loops: CDR1 LGHDT, CDR2 YNNKEL (reference sequence).

The genes are TRBV2 and TRBJ2-7; D may be TRBD2 (5 bases). The V gene's germline CDR1 is SNHLY and CDR2 FYNNEI. The CDR3 is 13 residues long. The V and J ends lost 7 bases and 4 bases respectively, with 14 bases between them. This CDR3 is CASTRAFVYEQYF. CDR3 DNA: TGTGCCAGCACGAGGGCTTTCGTGTACGAGCAGTACTTC.

The chain uses TRBV19 and TRBJ2-7, with D unclear. The CDR3 contains 17 residues. CDR1 is LNHDA and CDR2 is SQIVND in the germline V gene (reference sequence). The V end was cut by 5 bases, the J end by 3 bases, with 23 bases between. The CDR3 loop is CASSPLAQLNSIYEQYF. The CDR3 nucleotides are TGTGCCAGTAGTCCCCTGGCACAGCTCAACTCAATCTACGAGCAGTACTTC.

This clone was observed a handful of times. The chain carries TRBV7-9 and TRBJ2-5, with D tentatively TRBD1 (5 bases). This CDR3 is 14 amino acids long. The germline V and J ends were trimmed by 5 bases and 0 bases, with 10 bases remaining between them. Germline CDR1 reads SEHNR; CDR2 reads FQNEAQ (reference sequence). CDR3 bases: TGTGCCAGCAGCATCAGGGCAGACCAAGAGACCCAGTACTTC. Residues: CASSIRADQETQYF.

This clone has only one observation. The genes are TRBV5-1 and TRBJ1-5; 7 bases are shared with TRBD1. With V trimmed by 4 bases and J by 2 bases, 6 bases remained unmatched. CDR1 and CDR2 (germline): SGHRS, YFSETQ. The CDR3 contains 15 residues. CDR3 DNA: TGCGCCAGCAGCCCAGGGGGTGCGGGCAATCAGCCCCAGCATTTT. Protein sequence: CASSPGGAGNQPQHF.

V and J are TRBV24-1 and TRBJ2-1; 7 nucleotides align to TRBD2. Unmatched junction bases numbered 5, after V lost 0 bases and J lost 10 bases. The CDR3 has 14 residues. Germline-derived CDR1 and CDR2 are KGHDR and SFDVKD. CDR3 sequence reads: CATSDLDQGGEQFF. As DNA, the CDR3 is TGTGCCACCAGTGATTTGGACCAGGGAGGGGAGCAGTTCTTC.

This chain links TRBV5-1 with TRBJ2-1, with 8 bases fitting TRBD1. CDR3 length: 14 amino acids. The trim removed 7 bases at V and 4 bases at J, leaving 7 bases unmatched. Germline V gene sequence: CDR1 SGHRS, CDR2 YFSETQ. This CDR3 is CASHAGGNYNEQFF. CDR3 coding DNA: TGCGCCAGCCACGCAGGGGGCAATTACAATGAGCAGTTCTTC.

V gene TRBV30 combines with J gene TRBJ2-3; 8 bases are shared with TRBD2. V shed 0 bases, J shed 4 bases, and the junction held 6 bases outside the gene matches. The germline gives CDR1 GTSNPN, CDR2 SVGIG (reference sequence). This CDR3 region has 15 residues. The CDR3 DNA follows: TGTGCCTGGAGTGTCGGCGGGAGGAATGCAGATACGCAGTATTTT. Amino acids: CAWSVGGRNADTQYF.

The chain joins TRBV10-3 to TRBJ2-3; 8 bases match TRBD1. V lost 3 bases, J lost 7 bases, and 12 bases stayed unmatched. The length of the CDR3 is 16 residues. Germline-derived CDR1 and CDR2 are ENHRY and SYGVKD. The CDR3 protein is CAISDVGTGGGNTQYF. CDR3 bases: TGTGCCATCAGTGACGTCGGGACAGGAGGGGGTAATACGCAGTATTTT.

J is TRBJ2-7 and V is TRBV4-1; 15 bases map to TRBD2. Trimming at V came to 5 bases and at J to 0 bases, leaving 8 bases not matched to a gene. Germline CDR1 and CDR2: MGHRA and YSYEKL. The CDR3 is 18 amino acids. The CDR3, as DNA: TGCGCCAGCAGCAAAGGGACTAGCGGGGGGACCCTCTCCTACGAGCAGTACTTC. Its protein product is CASSKGTSGGTLSYEQYF.

The genes are TRBV24-1 and TRBJ2-1; a weak D match, TRBD2 (5 bases). The germline gives CDR1 KGHDR, CDR2 SFDVKD. The V gene lost 3 bases and the J gene lost 7 bases, with 15 bases spanning the gap. The CDR3 has 15 amino acids. CDR3 coding DNA: TGTGCCACCAGTGATCCCTTCCTAGCTCTGAATGAGCAGTTCTTC. It is translated as CATSDPFLALNEQFF.

Here the CDR3 reads CATSTPNRGPTEAFF. The CDR3 DNA is TGTGCCACCAGCACCCCTAACAGGGGGCCAACTGAAGCTTTCTTT. The chain employs TRBV15 and TRBJ1-1; TRBD1 aligns across 9 bases. V lost 4 bases and J lost 5; bases outside the gene matches: 8. The CDR3 is 15 residues long. Germline values: CDR1 LNHNV, CDR2 YYDKDF (reference sequence).

V and J are TRBV2 and TRBJ2-1; 9 bases match TRBD1. V shed 5 bases and J 0 bases; nucleotides not matched to a gene: 2. This CDR3 has 15 amino acids. Germline-derived CDR1 and CDR2 are SNHLY and FYNNEI. The chain's CDR3 is CASSRDRASYNEQFF. The CDR3 coding sequence is TGTGCCAGCAGTAGGGACAGGGCCTCCTACAATGAGCAGTTCTTC.

This chain connects TRBV15 to TRBJ2-2, with TRBD2 as a possible D gene (6 bases). CDR3 length equals 17 residues. The V gene's germline CDR1 is LNHNV and CDR2 YYDKDF (reference sequence). With 5 bases removed from V and 2 bases from J, the gap between germline ends came to 18 bases. The CDR3: CATSVISGVANTGELFF. For the CDR3, the DNA is TGTGCCACCAGCGTAATTAGCGGTGTGGCTAACACCGGGGAGCTGTTTTTT.

The sample holds one count of this clone. The rearrangement links TRBV6-2 or TRBV6-3 to TRBJ2-5; 8 positions match TRBD2. The J segment lost 1 base and the V segment lost 5 bases, leaving 6 bases of the junction unmatched. Germline CDR1 and CDR2: MNHEY and SVGEGT. The CDR3 extends over 15 amino acids. CDR3 region: CASSTGLAIQETQYF. For the CDR3, the DNA is TGTGCCAGCAGTACAGGACTAGCTATCCAAGAGACCCAGTACTTC.